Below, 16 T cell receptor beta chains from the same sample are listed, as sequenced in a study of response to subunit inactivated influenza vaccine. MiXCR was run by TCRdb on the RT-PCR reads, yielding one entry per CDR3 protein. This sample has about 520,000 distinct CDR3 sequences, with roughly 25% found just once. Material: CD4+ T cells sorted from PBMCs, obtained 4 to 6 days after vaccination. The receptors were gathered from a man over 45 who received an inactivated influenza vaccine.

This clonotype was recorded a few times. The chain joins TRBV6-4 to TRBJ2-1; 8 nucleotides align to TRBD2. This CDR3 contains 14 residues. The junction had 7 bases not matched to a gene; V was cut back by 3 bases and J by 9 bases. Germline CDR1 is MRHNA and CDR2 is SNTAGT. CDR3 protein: CASSESGGGGEQFF. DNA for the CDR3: TGTGCCAGCAGTGAGAGCGGGGGAGGCGGTGAGCAGTTCTTC.

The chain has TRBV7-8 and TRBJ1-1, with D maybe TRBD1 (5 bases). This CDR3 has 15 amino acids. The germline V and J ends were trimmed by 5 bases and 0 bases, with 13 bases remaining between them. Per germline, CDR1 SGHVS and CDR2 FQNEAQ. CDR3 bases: TGTGCCAGCAGCCCCCGTTGGGGGGTGAACACTGAAGCTTTCTTT. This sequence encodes CASSPRWGVNTEAFF.

The CDR3 region has the DNA TGTGCCAGCAGTTTTTGGGCAGGTCTGGATCGTAATCAGCCCCAGCATTTT. Translating it yields CASSFWAGLDRNQPQHF. The rearrangement links TRBV28 to TRBJ1-5; D unresolved. V lost 3 bases to trimming and J lost 4 bases, with 19 bases between them. The CDR3 runs to 17 residues. Germline V CDR1 and CDR2: MDHEN, SYDVKM. The entire variable domain, with the rest obtained from reference TRBV28 and TRBJ1-5, is as follows: DVKVTQSSRYLVKRTGEKVFLECVQDMDHENMFWYRQDPGLGLRLIYFSYDVKMKEKGDIPEGYSVSREKKERFSLILESASTNQTSMYLCASSFWAGLDRNQPQHFGDGTRLSIL.

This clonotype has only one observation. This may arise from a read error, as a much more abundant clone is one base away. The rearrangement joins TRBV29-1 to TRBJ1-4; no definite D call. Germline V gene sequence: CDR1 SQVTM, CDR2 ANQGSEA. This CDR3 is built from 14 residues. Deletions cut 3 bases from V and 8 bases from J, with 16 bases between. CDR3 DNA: TGCAGCGTTGATGCTCTCTCTTCCGACGAAAAACTGTTTTTT. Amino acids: CSVDALSSDEKLFF.

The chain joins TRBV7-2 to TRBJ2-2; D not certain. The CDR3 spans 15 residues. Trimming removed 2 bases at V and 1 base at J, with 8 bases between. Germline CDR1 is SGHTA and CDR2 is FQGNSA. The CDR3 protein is CASSLSQVNTGELFF. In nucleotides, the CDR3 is TGTGCCAGCAGCTTATCGCAGGTGAACACCGGGGAGCTGTTTTTT. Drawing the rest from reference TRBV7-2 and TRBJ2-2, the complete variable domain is GAGVSQSPSNKVTEKGKDVELRCDPISGHTALYWYRQSLGQGLEFLIYFQGNSAPDKSGLPSDRFSAERTGGSVSTLTIQRTQQEDSAVYLCASSLSQVNTGELFFGEGSRLTVL.

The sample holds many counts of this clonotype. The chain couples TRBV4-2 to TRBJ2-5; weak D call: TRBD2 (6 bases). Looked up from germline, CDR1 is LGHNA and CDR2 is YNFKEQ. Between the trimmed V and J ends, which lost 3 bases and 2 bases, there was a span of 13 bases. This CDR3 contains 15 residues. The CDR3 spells CASSQSPGTQETQYF. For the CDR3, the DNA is TGTGCCAGCAGCCAGAGTCCCGGGACTCAAGAGACCCAGTACTTC.

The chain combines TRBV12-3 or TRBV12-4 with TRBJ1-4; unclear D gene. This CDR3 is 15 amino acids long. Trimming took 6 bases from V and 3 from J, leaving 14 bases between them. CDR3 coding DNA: TGTGCCAGCAGACCCGAAACGGGAGCTAATGAAAAACTGTTTTTT. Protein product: CASRPETGANEKLFF.

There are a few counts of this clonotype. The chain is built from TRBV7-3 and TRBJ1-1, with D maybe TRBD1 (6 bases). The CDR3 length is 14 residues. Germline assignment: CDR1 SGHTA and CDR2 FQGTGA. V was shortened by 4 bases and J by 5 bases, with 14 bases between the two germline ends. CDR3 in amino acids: CASSSQGGRTEAFF. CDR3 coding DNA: TGTGCCAGCAGCTCCCAAGGGGGGCGGACTGAAGCTTTCTTT.

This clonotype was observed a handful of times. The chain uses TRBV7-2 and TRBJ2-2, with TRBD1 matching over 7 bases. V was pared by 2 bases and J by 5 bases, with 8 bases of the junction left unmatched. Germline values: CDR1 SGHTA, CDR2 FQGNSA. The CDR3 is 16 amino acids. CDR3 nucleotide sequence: TGTGCCAGCAGCTTAAGATTACAGGGGATGACCGGGGAGCTGTTTTTT. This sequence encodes CASSLRLQGMTGELFF.

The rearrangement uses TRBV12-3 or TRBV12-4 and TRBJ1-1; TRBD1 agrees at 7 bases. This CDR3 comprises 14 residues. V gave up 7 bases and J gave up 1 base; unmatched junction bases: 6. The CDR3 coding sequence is TGTGCCAGCAATACCGGGACAGAGAACACTGAAGCTTTCTTT. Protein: CASNTGTENTEAFF.

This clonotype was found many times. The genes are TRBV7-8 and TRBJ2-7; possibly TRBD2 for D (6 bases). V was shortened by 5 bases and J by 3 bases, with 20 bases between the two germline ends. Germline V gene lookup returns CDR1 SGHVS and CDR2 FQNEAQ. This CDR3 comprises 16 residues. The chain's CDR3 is CASSPTRLADNYEQYF. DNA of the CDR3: TGTGCCAGCAGCCCCACAAGATTAGCGGATAACTACGAGCAGTACTTC.

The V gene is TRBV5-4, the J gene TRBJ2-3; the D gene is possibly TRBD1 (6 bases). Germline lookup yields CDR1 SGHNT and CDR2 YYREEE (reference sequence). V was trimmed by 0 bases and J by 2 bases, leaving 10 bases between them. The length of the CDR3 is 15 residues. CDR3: CASSLGSGATDTQYF. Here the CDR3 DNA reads TGTGCCAGCAGCTTGGGGTCAGGGGCCACAGATACGCAGTATTTT. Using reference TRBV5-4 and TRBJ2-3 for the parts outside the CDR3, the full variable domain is ETGVTQSPTHLIKTRGQQVTLRCSSQSGHNTVSWYQQALGQGPQFIFQYYREEENGRGNFPPRFSGLQFPNYSSELNVNALELDDSALYLCASSLGSGATDTQYFGPGTRLTVL.

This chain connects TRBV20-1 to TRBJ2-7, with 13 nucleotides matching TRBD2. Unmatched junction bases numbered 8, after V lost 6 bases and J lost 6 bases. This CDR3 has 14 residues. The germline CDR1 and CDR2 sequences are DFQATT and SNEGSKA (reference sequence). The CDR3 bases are TGCAGTGCCCCTACTAGCGGGAGGGCCGGCGAGCAGTACTTC. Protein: CSAPTSGRAGEQYF.

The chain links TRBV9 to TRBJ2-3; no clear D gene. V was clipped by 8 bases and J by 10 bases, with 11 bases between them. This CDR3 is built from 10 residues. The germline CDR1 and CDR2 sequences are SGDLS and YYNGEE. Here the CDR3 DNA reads TGTGCCAGGGAGACTGGTGCGCAGTATTTT. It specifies CARETGAQYF.

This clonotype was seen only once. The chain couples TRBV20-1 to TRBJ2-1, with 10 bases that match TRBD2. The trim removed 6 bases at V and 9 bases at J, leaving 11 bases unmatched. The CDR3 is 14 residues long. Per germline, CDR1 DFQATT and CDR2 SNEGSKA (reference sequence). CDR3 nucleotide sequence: TGCAGTGCCCGGAAGGGACTAGCGTCTTTTGAGCAGTTCTTC. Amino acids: CSARKGLASFEQFF.

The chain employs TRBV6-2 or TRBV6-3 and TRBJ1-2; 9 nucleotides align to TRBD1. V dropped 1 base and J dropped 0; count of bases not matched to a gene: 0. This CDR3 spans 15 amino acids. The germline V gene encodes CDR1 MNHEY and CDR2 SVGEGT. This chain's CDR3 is CASSYWTGANYGYTF. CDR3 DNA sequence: TGTGCCAGCAGTTACTGGACAGGGGCTAACTATGGCTACACCTTC.